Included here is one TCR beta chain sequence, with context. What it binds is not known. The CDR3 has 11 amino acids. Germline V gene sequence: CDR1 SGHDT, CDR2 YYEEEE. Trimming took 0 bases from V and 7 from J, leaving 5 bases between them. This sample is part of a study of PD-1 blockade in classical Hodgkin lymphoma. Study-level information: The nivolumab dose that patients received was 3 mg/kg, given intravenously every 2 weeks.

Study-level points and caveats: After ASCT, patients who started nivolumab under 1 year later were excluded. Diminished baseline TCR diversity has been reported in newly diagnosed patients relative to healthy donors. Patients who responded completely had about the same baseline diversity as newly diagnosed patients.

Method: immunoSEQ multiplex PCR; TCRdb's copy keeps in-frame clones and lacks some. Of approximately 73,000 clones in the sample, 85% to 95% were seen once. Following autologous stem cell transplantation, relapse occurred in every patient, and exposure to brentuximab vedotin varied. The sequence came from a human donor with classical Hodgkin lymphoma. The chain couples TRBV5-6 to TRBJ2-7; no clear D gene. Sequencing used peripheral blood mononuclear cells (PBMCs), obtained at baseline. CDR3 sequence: CASSLGGEQYF. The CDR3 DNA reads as TGTGCCAGCAGCTTGGGTGGAGAGCAGTACTTC.